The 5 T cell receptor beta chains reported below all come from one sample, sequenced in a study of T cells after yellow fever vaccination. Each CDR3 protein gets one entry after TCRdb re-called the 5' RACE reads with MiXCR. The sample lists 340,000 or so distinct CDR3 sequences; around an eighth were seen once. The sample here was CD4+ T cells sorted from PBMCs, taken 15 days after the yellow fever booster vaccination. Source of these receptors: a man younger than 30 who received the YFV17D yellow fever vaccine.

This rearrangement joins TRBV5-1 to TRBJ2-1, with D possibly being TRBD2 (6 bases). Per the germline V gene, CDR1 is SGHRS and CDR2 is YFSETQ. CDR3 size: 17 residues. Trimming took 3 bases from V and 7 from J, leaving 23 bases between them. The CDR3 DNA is TGCGCCAGCAGCTCCGGACTTACCGCTTTTGGGGGGAATGAGCAGTTCTTC. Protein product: CASSSGLTAFGGNEQFF.

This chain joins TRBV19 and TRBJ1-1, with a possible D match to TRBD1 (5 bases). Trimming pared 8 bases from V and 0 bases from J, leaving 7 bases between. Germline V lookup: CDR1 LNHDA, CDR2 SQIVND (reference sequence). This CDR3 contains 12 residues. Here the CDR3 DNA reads TGTGCCAGTCGGGACCTGAACACTGAAGCTTTCTTT. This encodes CASRDLNTEAFF.

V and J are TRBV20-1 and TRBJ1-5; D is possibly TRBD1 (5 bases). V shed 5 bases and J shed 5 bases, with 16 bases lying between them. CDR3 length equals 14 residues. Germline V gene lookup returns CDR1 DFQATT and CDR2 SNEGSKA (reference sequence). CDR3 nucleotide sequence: TGCAGTGCTCCCCCGTTGGGGGTTTATCAGCCCCAGCATTTT. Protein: CSAPPLGVYQPQHF.

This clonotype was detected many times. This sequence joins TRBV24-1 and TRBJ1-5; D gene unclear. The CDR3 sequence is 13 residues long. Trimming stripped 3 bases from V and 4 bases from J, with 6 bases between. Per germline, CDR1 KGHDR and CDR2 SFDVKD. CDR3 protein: CATSDRGNQPQHF. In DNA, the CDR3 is TGTGCCACCAGTGATAGAGGGAATCAGCCCCAGCATTTT.

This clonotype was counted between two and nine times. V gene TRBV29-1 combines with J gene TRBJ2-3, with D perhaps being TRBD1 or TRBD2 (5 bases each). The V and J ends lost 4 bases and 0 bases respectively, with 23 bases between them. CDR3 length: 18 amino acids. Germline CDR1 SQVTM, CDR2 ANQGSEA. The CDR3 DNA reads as TGCAGCGTTGCTCGGGGCGGTTTATCCTCAACTAGCACAGATACGCAGTATTTT. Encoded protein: CSVARGGLSSTSTDTQYF.